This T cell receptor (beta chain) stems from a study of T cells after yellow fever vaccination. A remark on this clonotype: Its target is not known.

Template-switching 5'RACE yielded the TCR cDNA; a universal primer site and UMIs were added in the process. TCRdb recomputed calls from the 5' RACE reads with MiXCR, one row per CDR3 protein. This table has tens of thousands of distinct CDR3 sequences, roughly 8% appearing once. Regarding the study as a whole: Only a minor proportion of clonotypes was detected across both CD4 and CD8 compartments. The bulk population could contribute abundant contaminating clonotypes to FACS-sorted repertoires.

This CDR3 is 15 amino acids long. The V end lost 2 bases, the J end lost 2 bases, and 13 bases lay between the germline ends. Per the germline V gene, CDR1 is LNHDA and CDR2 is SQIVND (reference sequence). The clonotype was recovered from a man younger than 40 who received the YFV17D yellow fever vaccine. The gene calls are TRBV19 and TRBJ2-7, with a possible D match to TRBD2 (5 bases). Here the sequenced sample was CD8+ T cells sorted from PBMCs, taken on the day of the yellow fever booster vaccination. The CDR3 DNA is TGTGCCAGTAGTATATTCGCGGGCCCTACCTACGAGCAGTACTTC. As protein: CASSIFAGPTYEQYF.